Presented here are 5 T cell receptor beta chains from one specimen sequenced in a study of identical twins. TCRdb itself ran the 5' RACE reads through MiXCR, one entry per CDR3 protein. The sample shows 200,000 to 300,000 distinct CDR3 sequences, roughly a tenth of them seen only once. The sample was memory T cells sorted from blood. The source of these receptors is a man aged 50 to 60 in good health.

The rearrangement uses TRBV18 and TRBJ2-3, with a tentative D call TRBD2 (5 bases). Trimming stripped 0 bases from V and 4 bases from J, with 11 bases between. Germline CDR1 reads KGHSH; CDR2 reads LQKENI. The CDR3 consists of 15 residues. CDR3 amino acids: CASSPPRTAADTQYF. In DNA form, the CDR3 reads TGTGCCAGCTCACCACCCAGAACAGCGGCAGATACGCAGTATTTT. The entire variable domain, with the rest obtained from reference TRBV18 and TRBJ2-3, is as follows: NAGVMQNPRHLVRRRGQEARLRCSPMKGHSHVYWYRQLPEEGLKFMVYLQKENIIDESGMPKERFSAEFPKEGPSILRIQQVVRGDSAAYFCASSPPRTAADTQYFGPGTRLTVL.

The chain has TRBV7-3 and TRBJ2-3; 8 bases align to TRBD2. V dropped 3 bases and J dropped 4; count of bases not matched to a gene: 6. Germline assignment: CDR1 SGHTA and CDR2 FQGTGA. The CDR3 contains 15 residues. CDR3 region: CASSFGAGASDTQYF. The DNA for the CDR3 is TGTGCCAGCAGCTTTGGAGCGGGAGCGTCAGATACGCAGTATTTT.

This clonotype came up many times. This rearrangement joins TRBV5-1 to TRBJ2-3; D remains ambiguous. Germline V gene data show CDR1 as SGHRS and CDR2 as YFSETQ. This CDR3 has 13 amino acids. Trimming removed 0 bases at V and 9 bases at J, with 11 bases between. The CDR3 DNA is TGCGCCAGCAGCTTGGATCAACGCGAGACGCAGTATTTT. Translating gives CASSLDQRETQYF.

The genes are TRBV15 and TRBJ2-1; D remains unclear. Germline V lookup: CDR1 LNHNV, CDR2 YYDKDF (reference sequence). This CDR3 contains 14 residues. Between the trimmed V and J ends, which lost 0 bases and 4 bases, there was a span of 7 bases. The CDR3 is CATSRDQKYNEQFF. The CDR3 coding sequence is TGTGCCACCAGCAGAGATCAAAAGTACAATGAGCAGTTCTTC.

Points on this clonotype: A much more abundant neighbour one base away suggests this may be a read error. This chain uses TRBV11-2 with TRBJ1-6; no reliable D call. Germline CDR1 and CDR2: SGHAT and FQNNGV. V was trimmed by 2 bases and J by 8 bases, leaving 4 bases between them. This CDR3 has 12 residues. DNA for the CDR3: TGTGCCAGCAGCTTAAGTCATTCACCCCTCCACTTT. This codes for CASSLSHSPLHF. Combining the CDR3 with reference TRBV11-2 and TRBJ1-6 gives the whole variable domain EAGVAQSPRYKIIEKRQSVAFWCNPISGHATLYWYQQILGQGPKLLIQFQNNGVVDDSQLPKDRFSAERLKGVDSTLKIQPAKLEDSAVYLCASSLSHSPLHFGNGTRLTVT.